A selection of T cell receptor beta chains follows, all from one sample in a study of blood T cell repertoires in COVID-19. The repertoire was sequenced with immunoSEQ multiplex PCR; TCRdb's copy has only in-frame clones and lacks some. This table holds 130,000 or so clones, 82% found once. Sequences were obtained from peripheral blood. The receptors stem from a woman in her 70s with acute or convalescent COVID-19. The CDR3 runs from the conserved cysteine through the conserved F or W. Fields, in order: clone size, V gene, D gene, J gene, CDR3 DNA, CDR3 protein. D genes are given only for firm matches. Clone size is stated in some rows and not others, as once, few, many or a class when expanded.

.	TRBV30	.	TRBJ1-1	TGTGCCTGGAGTGTACACAGGGCCACTGAAGCTTTCTTT	CAWSVHRATEAFF
.	TRBV10-1	TRBD2	TRBJ2-3	TGCGCCAGCAGTGGAAGCGGGGGGGCGCTTAGCACAGATACGCAGTATTTT	CASSGSGGALSTDTQYF
.	TRBV18	TRBD1	TRBJ1-5	TGTGCCAGCTCACCGTCGACAGGGAACAATCAGCCCCAGCATTTT	CASSPSTGNNQPQHF
.	TRBV5-1	TRBD2	TRBJ2-5	TGCGCCAGCAGCTCGGGACTAGCGGGGGTGGAGACCCAGTACTTC	CASSSGLAGVETQYF
few	TRBV6-5	.	TRBJ1-6	TGTGCCAGCAGAGGTGCGGGGGGGGAATATTCACCCCTCCACTTT	CASRGAGGEYSPLHF
.	TRBV2	TRBD2	TRBJ2-3	TGTGCCAGCACCAAGCGGGGGGGGACCACAGATACGCAGTATTTT	CASTKRGGTTDTQYF
once	TRBV2	TRBD1	TRBJ1-3	TGTGCCAGCAGTGAAACAGGGGGTCGTTCTGGAAACACCATATATTTT	CASSETGGRSGNTIYF
once	TRBV30	.	TRBJ1-3	TGTGCCTGGAGGGACAGCGGAAACACCATATATTTT	CAWRDSGNTIYF
.	TRBV4-3	TRBD1	TRBJ1-5	TGCGCCAGCAGCCAAGTTTCAACAGGGGACCAGCCCCAGCATTTT	CASSQVSTGDQPQHF
once	TRBV19	.	TRBJ1-3	TGTGCCAGTAGTACGCAGACAGCGAGCTCTGGAAACACCATATATTTT	CASSTQTASSGNTIYF
.	TRBV7-2	.	TRBJ1-3	TGTGCCAGCAGCTCCTTTGGGGGGGTTTCTGGAAACACCATATATTTT	CASSSFGGVSGNTIYF
.	TRBV2	.	TRBJ1-1	TGTGCCAGCACAGGGTATTCTGAAGCTTTCTTT	CASTGYSEAFF
.	TRBV9	TRBD1	TRBJ1-6	TGTGCCAGCTCCGGGACAGACTATTCACCCCTCCACTTT	CASSGTDYSPLHF
.	TRBV7-6	TRBD1	TRBJ1-2	TGTGCCAGCAGCCCGGTACTCCGGGACAGGGACGGCGGCTACACCTTC	CASSPVLRDRDGGYTF
.	TRBV18	.	TRBJ1-1	TGTGCCAGCTCACCACCTCAGGGGTCTCGCACTGAAGCTTTCTTT	CASSPPQGSRTEAFF
.	TRBV27	.	TRBJ1-2	TGTGCCAGCAGTCCCCGCCGGCACGGAGCCTATGGCTACACCTTC	CASSPRRHGAYGYTF
few	TRBV7-9	.	TRBJ1-1	TGTGCCAGCAGCTCCGTGAACACTGAAGCTTTCTTT	CASSSVNTEAFF
.	TRBV7-9	TRBD1	TRBJ2-5	TGTGCCAGCAGCTTAGATGGACAGGGGGCTGGAGAGACCCAGTACTTC	CASSLDGQGAGETQYF
.	TRBV5-1	TRBD1	TRBJ1-1	TGCGCCAGCAGCTTGGGGACAGGGGGCACTGAAGCTTTCTTT	CASSLGTGGTEAFF
.	TRBV29-1	TRBD2	TRBJ2-4	TGCAGCGTTGAAGTGGACGTGGGGAGGGACATTCAGTACTTC	CSVEVDVGRDIQYF
once	TRBV7-2	TRBD1	TRBJ1-1	TGTGCCAGCAGCGCGGGACAGCTGAACACTGAAGCTTTCTTT	CASSAGQLNTEAFF
.	TRBV27	TRBD2	TRBJ2-1	TGTGCCAGCTCAGCGGGGGGCTACAATGAGCAGTTCTTC	CASSAGGYNEQFF
once	TRBV5-1	TRBD1	TRBJ1-1	TGCGCCAGCAGCTCGGGAGGGGGCTGGGGCACTGAAGCTTTCTTT	CASSSGGGWGTEAFF
.	TRBV19	TRBD2	TRBJ2-7	TGTGCCAGTAGTATAGGACTAGCGACCTACGAGCAGTACTTC	CASSIGLATYEQYF
.	TRBV15	.	TRBJ2-1	TGTGCCACCAGCAGGGACAGAACCGACAATGAGCAGTTCTTC	CATSRDRTDNEQFF
.	TRBV14	.	TRBJ1-2	TGTGCCAGCAGCCAAGGTTCGGGGCGGGGTGGCTACACCTTC	CASSQGSGRGGYTF
.	TRBV11-2	.	TRBJ2-2	TGTGCCAGCAGCCTCTTACAGGGAAACGGGGAGCTGTTTTTT	CASSLLQGNGELFF
.	TRBV19	TRBD1	TRBJ1-6	TGTGCCAGTAGTAACCAGGGGGCCAATTCACCCCTCCACTTT	CASSNQGANSPLHF
.	TRBV7-2	.	TRBJ2-2	TGTGCCAGCAGCTTACAAACATTCACAGAAACGAACACCGGGGAGCTGTTTTTT	CASSLQTFTETNTGELFF
.	TRBV6-2/TRBV6-3	TRBD1	TRBJ2-3	TGTGCCAGCAGTCCGACAGGGGGGGGCACAGATACGCAGTATTTT	CASSPTGGGTDTQYF
.	TRBV2	TRBD1	TRBJ1-2	TGTGCCAGCAGTGATCCGGGACAGGGGGCGCATGGCTACACCTTC	CASSDPGQGAHGYTF